Given below is one T cell receptor beta chain in context. The V end lost 2 bases, the J end lost 5 bases, and 8 bases lay between the germline ends. Germline CDR1 SGHRS, CDR2 YFSETQ. The CDR3 runs to 13 residues. These data come from a study of blood T cell repertoires in COVID-19. Data came from immunoSEQ multiplex PCR; TCRdb stores just in-frame clones and leaves some out. The top ten hold less than 7% of the sample, which has under 250,000 clones, 70% to 80% seen once. The TCR originated in a woman between 35 and 50 years old with COVID-19, enrolled during active disease. The sequenced sample was peripheral blood. The chain employs TRBV5-1 and TRBJ1-5; D unresolved. The CDR3 nucleotides read TGCGCCAGCAGCTTTAGTGAGGATCAGCCCCAGCATTTT. Its translation: CASSFSEDQPQHF.